This T cell receptor (beta chain) is from a study of T cells in localized non-small cell lung cancer. General study results and limits: Sequencing was limited to one tumor region, leaving the possibility of heterogeneity open. A median of about 52 clones ranked among the top 100 in tumor appeared in adjacent lung. In the blood, greater T cell density corresponded to longer overall survival. In uninvolved adjacent lung, T cell clonality reached its highest value, exceeding tumor.

Profiling relied on immunoSEQ multiplex PCR, and the TCRdb table lists in-frame clones only, not all of them. The table shows approximately 45,000 clones, with about 86% occurring only once. As for this clone: Antigen specificity is unknown.

Trimming removed 0 bases from V and 5 bases from J; junction bases left unmatched: 12. The V gene's germline CDR1 is LNHNV and CDR2 YYDKDF (reference sequence). This CDR3 region has 18 residues. The chain employs TRBV15 and TRBJ2-3; 9 bases are a match to TRBD2. This clonotype originated in a man aged 40 to 70 with stage III lung adenocarcinoma. The specimen was peripheral blood mononuclear cells, collected before any cancer treatment. The CDR3: CATSRDPPGGGAVDTQYF. The DNA of the CDR3 is TGTGCCACCAGCAGAGACCCCCCTGGCGGGGGGGCCGTAGATACGCAGTATTTT. Using reference TRBV15 and TRBJ2-3 for the parts outside the CDR3, the full variable domain is DAMVIQNPRYQVTQFGKPVTLSCSQTLNHNVMYWYQQKSSQAPKLLFHYYDKDFNNEADTPDNFQSRRPNTSFCFLDIRSPGLGDTAMYLCATSRDPPGGGAVDTQYFGPGTRLTVL.